The entry below gives a single TCR beta chain sequence along with its context. The antigen is unknown. These data come from a study of OX40 agonist ivuxolimab in advanced cancers. Study overall: Three dose-escalation patients had partial responses: one with hepatocellular carcinoma and two with cutaneous melanoma. Study outcomes and limitations: Averaging showed that CD8+ T cells had more expanded clones than CD4+ did.

Libraries were prepared by immunoSEQ multiplex PCR; TCRdb keeps only in-frame clonotypes and omits some of them. The sample lists 77,000 or so clones, about 88% occurring once. V was shortened by 6 bases and J by 3 bases, with 11 bases between the two germline ends. The CDR3 totals 13 residues. Germline V lookup: CDR1 SGHTA, CDR2 FQGNSA. This sample comprised CD4+ or CD8+ T cells sorted from blood, obtained in a trial of the OX40 agonist ivuxolimab. This TCR was sampled from an adult with an advanced solid tumor such as melanoma, head and neck, liver or kidney cancer. V usage is TRBV7-2 and J usage is TRBJ1-2; D is perhaps TRBD1 (6 bases). Here the CDR3 reads CASSYRDYYGYTF. CDR3 in DNA: TGTGCCAGCAGTTACAGGGATTACTATGGCTACACCTTC.